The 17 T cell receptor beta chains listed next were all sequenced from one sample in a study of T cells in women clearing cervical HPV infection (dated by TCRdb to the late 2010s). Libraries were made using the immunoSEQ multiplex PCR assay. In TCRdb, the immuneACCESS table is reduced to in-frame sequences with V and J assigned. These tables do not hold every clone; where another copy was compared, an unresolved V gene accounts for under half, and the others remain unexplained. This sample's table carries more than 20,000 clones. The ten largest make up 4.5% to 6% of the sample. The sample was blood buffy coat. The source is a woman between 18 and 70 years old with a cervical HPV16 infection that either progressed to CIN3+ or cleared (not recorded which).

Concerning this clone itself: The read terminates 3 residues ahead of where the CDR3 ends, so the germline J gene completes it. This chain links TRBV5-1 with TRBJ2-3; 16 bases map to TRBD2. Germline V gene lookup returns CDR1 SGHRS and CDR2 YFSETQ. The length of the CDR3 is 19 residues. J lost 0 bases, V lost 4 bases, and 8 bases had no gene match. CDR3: CASSRFGTSGRASTDTQYF. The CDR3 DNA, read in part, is TGCGCCAGCAGCCGTTTCGGGACTAGCGGGAGGGCTAGCACAGATACG. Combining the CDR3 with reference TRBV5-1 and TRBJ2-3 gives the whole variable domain KAGVTQTPRYLIKTRGQQVTLSCSPISGHRSVSWYQQTPGQGLQFLFEYFSETQRNKGNFPGRFSGRQFSNSRSEMNVSTLELGDSALYLCASSRFGTSGRASTDTQYFGPGTRLTVL.

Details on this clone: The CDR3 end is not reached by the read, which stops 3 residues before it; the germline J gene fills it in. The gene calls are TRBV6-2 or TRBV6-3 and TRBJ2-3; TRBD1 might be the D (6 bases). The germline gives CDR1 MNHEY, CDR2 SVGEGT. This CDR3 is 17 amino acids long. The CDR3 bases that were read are TGTGCCAGCAGCCTCATTTTAACAGGGTTTGGGGACGGCTCG. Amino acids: CASSLILTGFGDGS. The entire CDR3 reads CASSLILTGFGDGSQYF.

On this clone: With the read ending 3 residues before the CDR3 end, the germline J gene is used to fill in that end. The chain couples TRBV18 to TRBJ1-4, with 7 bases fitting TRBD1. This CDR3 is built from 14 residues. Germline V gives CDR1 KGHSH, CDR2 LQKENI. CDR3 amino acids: CASSPQTGDSPLFF. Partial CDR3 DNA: TGTGCCAGCTCACCTCAAACAGGGGATTCACCA.

CDR3: CASSLILAANYEQYF. CDR3 bases read: TGCGCCAGCAGCTTAATTCTAGCGGCGAACTACGAG. This chain connects TRBV5-1 to TRBJ2-7, with TRBD2 matching over 7 bases. The read comes to an end 3 residues before the CDR3 does, leaving the germline J gene to fill in the end. V trimming: 2 bases; J trimming: 3 bases; junction bases outside the gene matches: 8. This CDR3 is built from 15 residues. Germline V gene lookup returns CDR1 SGHRS and CDR2 YFSETQ. Filled out from reference TRBV5-1 and TRBJ2-7, the complete variable domain reads KAGVTQTPRYLIKTRGQQVTLSCSPISGHRSVSWYQQTPGQGLQFLFEYFSETQRNKGNFPGRFSGRQFSNSRSEMNVSTLELGDSALYLCASSLILAANYEQYFGPGTRLTVT.

CDR3 residues: CSARAPMVGSISTGELFF. CDR3 DNA, as far as it was read: TGCAGTGCTAGAGCCCCGATGGTAGGGTCCATTAGTACCGGGGAG. The V call is TRBV20-1, the J call TRBJ2-2; D is unclear. The sequenced fragment ends 3 residues before the CDR3 boundary, so the rest is inferred from the germline J gene. Germline lookup yields CDR1 DFQATT and CDR2 SNEGSKA (reference sequence). CDR3 length equals 18 residues. The V end lost 1 base, the J end lost 5 bases, and 23 bases lay between the germline ends.

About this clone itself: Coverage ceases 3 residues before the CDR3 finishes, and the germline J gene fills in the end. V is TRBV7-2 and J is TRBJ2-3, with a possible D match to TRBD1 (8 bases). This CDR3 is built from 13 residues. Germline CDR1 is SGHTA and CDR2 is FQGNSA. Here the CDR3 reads CASSLTGGGTQYF. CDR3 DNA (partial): TGTGCCAGCAGCTTAACAGGGGGGGGAACG.

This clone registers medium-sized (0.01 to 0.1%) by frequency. CDR3 sequence: CAWSVLENSPLHF. The DNA read from the CDR3 is TGTGCCTGGAGTGTACTCGAGAATTCACCC. J is TRBJ1-6 and V is TRBV30; D is unclear. The sequence runs out 3 residues before the end of the CDR3; the remainder is reconstructed from the germline J gene. This CDR3 is 13 amino acids long. Germline V CDR1 and CDR2: GTSNPN, SVGIG (reference sequence). The V end lost 0 bases, the J end lost 7 bases, and 7 bases lay between the germline ends. Based on the CDR3 plus reference TRBV30 and TRBJ1-6, the full variable domain is SQTIHQWPATLVQPVGSPLSLECTVEGTSNPNLYWYRQAAGRGLQLLFYSVGIGQISSEVPQNLSASRPQDRQFILSSKKLLLSDSGFYLCAWSVLENSPLHFGNGTRLTVT.

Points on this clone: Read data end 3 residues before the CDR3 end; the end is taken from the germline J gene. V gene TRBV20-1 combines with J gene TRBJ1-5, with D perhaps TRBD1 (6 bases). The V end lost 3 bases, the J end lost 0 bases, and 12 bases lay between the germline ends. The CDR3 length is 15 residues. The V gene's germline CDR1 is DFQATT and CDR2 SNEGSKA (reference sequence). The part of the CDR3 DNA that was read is TGCAGTGCTAGTCGACAGGCAAATAGCAATCAGCCC. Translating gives CSASRQANSNQP. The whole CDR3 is CSASRQANSNQPQHF.

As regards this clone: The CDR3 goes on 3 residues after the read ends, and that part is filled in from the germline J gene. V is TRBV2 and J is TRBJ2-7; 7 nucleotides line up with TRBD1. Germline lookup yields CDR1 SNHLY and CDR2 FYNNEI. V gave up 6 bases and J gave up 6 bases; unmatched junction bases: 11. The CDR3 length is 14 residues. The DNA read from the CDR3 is TGTGCCAGCAGAGAACCGAGACAGGGCACCGAG. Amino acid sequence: CASREPRQGTE. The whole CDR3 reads CASREPRQGTEQYF.

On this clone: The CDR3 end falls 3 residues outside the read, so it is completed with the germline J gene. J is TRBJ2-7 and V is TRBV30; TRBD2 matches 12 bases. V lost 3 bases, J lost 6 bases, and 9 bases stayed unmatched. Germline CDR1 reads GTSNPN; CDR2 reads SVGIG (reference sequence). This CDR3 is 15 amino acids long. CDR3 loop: CAWSQRLAGEVEQYF. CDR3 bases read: TGTGCCTGGAGCCAACGACTAGCGGGAGAGGTCGAG.

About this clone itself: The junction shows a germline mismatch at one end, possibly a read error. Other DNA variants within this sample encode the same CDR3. This CDR3 is CASSSRGGPGNTIYF. The CDR3 bases that were read are TGTGCCAGTAGTTCAAGAGGGGGACCTGGAAACACG. The chain is built from TRBV19 and TRBJ1-3; weak D call: TRBD1 (6 bases). The CDR3 goes on 3 residues after the read ends, and that part is filled in from the germline J gene. This CDR3 is 15 amino acids long. Germline CDR1 LNHDA, CDR2 SQIVND (reference sequence). Drawing the rest from reference TRBV19 and TRBJ1-3, the complete variable domain is DGGITQSPKYLFRKEGQNVTLSCEQNLNHDAMYWYRQDPGQGLRLIYYSQIVNDFQKGDIAEGYSVSREKKESFPLTVTSAQKNPTAFYLCASSSRGGPGNTIYFGEGSWLTVV.

CDR3 sequence: CASSMASGRVSYNEQFF. The sequenced part of the CDR3 DNA is TGTGCCAGTAGTATGGCTAGCGGGAGGGTATCCTACAATGAG. The gene calls are TRBV19 and TRBJ2-1; 12 bases are shared with TRBD2. Read data end 3 residues before the CDR3 end; the end is taken from the germline J gene. The J segment lost 1 base and the V segment lost 3 bases, leaving 4 bases of the junction unmatched. Germline V gives CDR1 LNHDA, CDR2 SQIVND (reference sequence). The CDR3 consists of 17 residues.

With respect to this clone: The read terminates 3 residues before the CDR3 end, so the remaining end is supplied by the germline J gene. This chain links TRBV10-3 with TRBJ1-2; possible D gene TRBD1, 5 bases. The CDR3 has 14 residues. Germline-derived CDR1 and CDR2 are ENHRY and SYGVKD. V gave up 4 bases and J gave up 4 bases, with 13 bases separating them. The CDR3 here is CAISVTDGGYGYTF. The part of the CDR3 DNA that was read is TGTGCCATCAGTGTGACAGACGGCGGCTATGGC.

The CDR3 protein is CAWRGAGAFF. The sequenced CDR3 bases are TGTGCCTGGAGGGGGGCCGGG. J is TRBJ1-1 and V is TRBV30; maybe TRBD1 (6 bases). The read finishes 3 residues shy of the CDR3 end, and the germline J gene is used to complete it. The CDR3 is 10 amino acids. The germline V gene encodes CDR1 GTSNPN and CDR2 SVGIG (reference sequence).

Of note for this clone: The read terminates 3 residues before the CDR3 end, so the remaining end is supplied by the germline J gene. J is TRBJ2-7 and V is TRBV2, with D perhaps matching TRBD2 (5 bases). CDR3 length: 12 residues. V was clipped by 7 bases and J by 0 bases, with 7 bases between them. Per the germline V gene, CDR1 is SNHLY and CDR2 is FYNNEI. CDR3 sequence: CASTGDSYEQYF. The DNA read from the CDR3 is TGTGCCAGCACCGGGGACTCCTACGAG. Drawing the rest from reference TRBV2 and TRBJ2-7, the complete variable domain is EPEVTQTPSHQVTQMGQEVILRCVPISNHLYFYWYRQILGQKVEFLVSFYNNEISEKSEIFDDQFSVERPDGSNFTLKIRSTKLEDSAMYFCASTGDSYEQYFGPGTRLTVT.

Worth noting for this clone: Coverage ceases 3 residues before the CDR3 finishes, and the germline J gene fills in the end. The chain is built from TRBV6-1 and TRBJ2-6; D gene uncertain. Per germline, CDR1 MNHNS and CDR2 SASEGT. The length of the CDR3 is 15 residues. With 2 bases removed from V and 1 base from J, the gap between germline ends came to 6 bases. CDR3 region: CASSESVSGANVLTF. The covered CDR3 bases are TGTGCCAGCAGTGAATCGGTGTCTGGGGCCAACGTC.

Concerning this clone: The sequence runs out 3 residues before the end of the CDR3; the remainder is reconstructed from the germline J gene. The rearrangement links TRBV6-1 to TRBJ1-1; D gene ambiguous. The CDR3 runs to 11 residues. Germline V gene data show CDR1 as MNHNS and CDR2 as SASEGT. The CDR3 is CASSDRKEAFF. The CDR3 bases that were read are TGTGCCAGCAGTGACAGGAAAGAA.